These 30 T cell receptor beta chains came from one sample sequenced in a study of preoperative IRX-2 immunotherapy in early breast cancer. As to treatment: preoperative locoregional IRX-2 cytokine immunotherapy. Measured with immunoSEQ multiplex PCR; TCRdb has only the in-frame clones, and not every one. The sample has about 3,300 clones, around 82% seen once. This sample comprised tumor tissue, obtained after IRX-2 immunotherapy. These receptors originate from a human donor with breast cancer.

The chain uses TRBV18 and TRBJ2-7, with D uncertain. Germline loops: CDR1 KGHSH, CDR2 LQKENI. The V gene lost 3 bases and the J gene lost 3 bases, with 12 bases spanning the gap. CDR3 size: 14 residues. CDR3 protein: CASSPSSQLYEQYF. The CDR3 nucleotides are TGTGCCAGCTCACCTAGCTCGCAACTCTACGAGCAGTACTTC.

There are a few counts of this clone. V and J are TRBV14 and TRBJ1-5; D unresolved. The germline V and J ends were trimmed by 0 bases and 5 bases, with 5 bases remaining between them. This CDR3 has 13 amino acids. Germline lookup yields CDR1 SGHDN and CDR2 FVKESK. This CDR3 reads CASSQERDQPQHF. The CDR3 nucleotides read TGTGCCAGCAGCCAAGAGAGGGATCAGCCCCAGCATTTT.

This chain joins TRBV7-7 and TRBJ1-6, with 7 nucleotides matching TRBD1. Germline lookup yields CDR1 SSHAT and CDR2 FNYEAQ (reference sequence). The CDR3 length is 14 residues. V gave up 6 bases and J gave up 7 bases; unmatched junction bases: 6. The CDR3 DNA is TGTGCCAGCAGAGCCGGGACAGACAATTCACCCCTCCACTTT. Its translation: CASRAGTDNSPLHF.

The rearrangement uses TRBV11-3 and TRBJ2-7; a possible D gene is TRBD1 (6 bases). The CDR3 has 15 amino acids. The V end lost 3 bases, the J end lost 0 bases, and 12 bases lay between the germline ends. The germline V gene has CDR1 SGHNT and CDR2 YENEEA. In nucleotides, the CDR3 is TGTGCCAGCAGCTTGGCAGGGGAAGGCTCCTACGAGCAGTACTTC. Translation gives CASSLAGEGSYEQYF.

V is TRBV18 and J is TRBJ2-1, with D possibly matching TRBD2 (6 bases). The germline CDR1 and CDR2 sequences are KGHSH and LQKENI. This CDR3 has 15 amino acids. V dropped 5 bases and J dropped 0 bases, with 11 bases sitting between them. CDR3 loop: CASSVAASSYNEQFF. CDR3 coding DNA: TGTGCCAGCTCAGTAGCGGCTAGCTCCTACAATGAGCAGTTCTTC. Based on the CDR3 plus reference TRBV18 and TRBJ2-1, the full variable domain is NAGVMQNPRHLVRRRGQEARLRCSPMKGHSHVYWYRQLPEEGLKFMVYLQKENIIDESGMPKERFSAEFPKEGPSILRIQQVVRGDSAAYFCASSVAASSYNEQFFGPGTRLTVL.

A single count supports this clone. The chain links TRBV18 to TRBJ2-7; no definite D call. The CDR3 covers 14 residues. V was trimmed by 5 bases and J by 0 bases, leaving 11 bases between them. Germline loops: CDR1 KGHSH, CDR2 LQKENI. The CDR3 DNA follows: TGTGCCAGCTCAGATGACTCGAGCTCCTACGAGCAGTACTTC. Residues: CASSDDSSSYEQYF.

The rearrangement links TRBV6-8 to TRBJ1-4, with D uncertain. From germline, CDR1 is MNHGY and CDR2 SAAAGT. Trimming cost V 5 bases and J 0 bases, with 10 bases left between them. The CDR3 contains 15 residues. The CDR3 DNA is TGTGCCAGCAGTAACGACCTTGCAACTAATGAAAAACTGTTTTTT. Translation gives CASSNDLATNEKLFF.

The V call is TRBV11-3, the J call TRBJ2-2; TRBD1 aligns across 8 bases. The V gene end was trimmed by 4 bases and the J gene end by 2 bases; junction bases not matched to a gene: 6. The V gene's germline CDR1 is SGHNT and CDR2 YENEEA. The CDR3 loop spans 16 amino acids. The CDR3 coding sequence is TGTGCCAGCAGCTCGCGGACAGGGTCTAACACCGGGGAGCTGTTTTTT. Translating gives CASSSRTGSNTGELFF.

This rearrangement joins TRBV6-8 to TRBJ2-7, with D tentatively TRBD1 or TRBD2 (5 bases each). The ends were cut back, 0 bases at V and 1 base at J, with 19 bases in the middle. Germline CDR1 MNHGY, CDR2 SAAAGT. The CDR3 totals 18 residues. CDR3 protein: CASSYSIGAGIRSYEQYF. The CDR3 region has the DNA TGTGCCAGCAGTTACTCGATCGGGGCAGGGATTAGATCCTACGAGCAGTACTTC.

The gene calls are TRBV19 and TRBJ1-2; D is ambiguous. Germline V CDR1 and CDR2: LNHDA, SQIVND (reference sequence). Trimming shortened V by 7 bases and J by 4 bases, and 16 bases separated the two germline ends. This CDR3 has 14 amino acids. CDR3 protein: CASKAELIGYGYTF. CDR3 nucleotides: TGTGCCAGTAAAGCGGAATTAATAGGCTATGGCTACACCTTC.

The chain combines TRBV6-8 with TRBJ2-2; TRBD2 matches 8 bases. The CDR3 contains 13 residues. Germline V gene data show CDR1 as MNHGY and CDR2 as SAAAGT. The J segment lost 7 bases and the V segment lost 5 bases, leaving 3 bases of the junction unmatched. The CDR3 loop is CASSHGTSGELFF. In DNA form, the CDR3 reads TGTGCCAGCAGTCACGGGACTAGCGGGGAGCTGTTTTTT.

The rearrangement joins TRBV11-3 to TRBJ2-5, with D possibly matching TRBD2 (6 bases). V gave up 4 bases and J gave up 4 bases, with 19 bases separating them. Germline V gene lookup returns CDR1 SGHNT and CDR2 YENEEA. The CDR3 is 16 amino acids. The CDR3: CASSSDLAWGGETQYF. The CDR3 DNA sequence: TGTGCCAGCAGCTCAGATCTCGCCTGGGGAGGAGAGACCCAGTACTTC.

J is TRBJ1-2 and V is TRBV12-1. TRBV12-1 is listed as a pseudogene. The CDR3 consists of 14 residues. CDR3 DNA: TGTGCCAGCAGCTTTGCGCTTTCCCGCGTGGGCTACACCTTC. Translating it yields CASSFALSRVGYTF.

This clone has just a few counts. The chain uses TRBV19 and TRBJ1-1, with 8 bases that match TRBD1. With V trimmed by 1 base and J by 0 bases, 13 bases remained unmatched. CDR1 and CDR2 from the germline V gene are LNHDA and SQIVND (reference sequence). This CDR3 comprises 19 residues. The CDR3 reads CASSIGWRGQGGMNTEAFF. The DNA of the CDR3 is TGTGCCAGTAGTATAGGCTGGAGAGGACAGGGTGGTATGAACACTGAAGCTTTCTTT.

This clone turned up a few times. V usage is TRBV19 and J usage is TRBJ2-5; maybe TRBD2 (5 bases). V was shortened by 5 bases and J by 5 bases, with 15 bases between the two germline ends. The CDR3 totals 14 residues. Germline V gene lookup returns CDR1 LNHDA and CDR2 SQIVND (reference sequence). CDR3 region: CASSAGDDEETQYF. CDR3 sequence (DNA): TGTGCCAGTAGTGCGGGCGACGACGAGGAGACCCAGTACTTC.

The CDR3 nucleotides are TGTGCCAGTAGTATTACCAGGGCCAACACCGGGGAGCTGTTTTTT. Protein product: CASSITRANTGELFF. The genes are TRBV19 and TRBJ2-2; TRBD1 is a possible D gene (5 bases). V was clipped by 3 bases and J by 2 bases, with 10 bases between them. CDR3 length equals 15 residues. Germline V gene data show CDR1 as LNHDA and CDR2 as SQIVND (reference sequence). The full variable domain, completed using reference TRBV19 and TRBJ2-2, is DGGITQSPKYLFRKEGQNVTLSCEQNLNHDAMYWYRQDPGQGLRLIYYSQIVNDFQKGDIAEGYSVSREKKESFPLTVTSAQKNPTAFYLCASSITRANTGELFFGEGSRLTVL.

The chain recombines TRBV11-3 with TRBJ2-1; 12 nucleotides line up with TRBD1. J lost 6 bases, V lost 5 bases, and 5 bases had no gene match. The CDR3 has 15 amino acids. Germline CDR1 SGHNT, CDR2 YENEEA. This CDR3 is CASSRDRGLGNEQFF. The CDR3 nucleotides are TGTGCCAGCAGCCGGGACAGGGGGCTAGGCAATGAGCAGTTCTTC.

The chain carries TRBV28 and TRBJ1-1; TRBD1 agrees at 7 bases. The CDR3 spans 16 residues. J was trimmed by 5 bases and V by 2 bases; bases with no gene match: 11. Germline CDR1 reads MDHEN; CDR2 reads SYDVKM. The CDR3 nucleotides read TGTGCCAGCAGTTTAGCCCTCGCAGGGGGTAGAACTGAAGCTTTCTTT. Translating it yields CASSLALAGGRTEAFF.

This sequence joins TRBV22-1 and TRBJ1-2. TRBV22-1 is flagged as a pseudogene. This CDR3 comprises 18 residues. In nucleotides, the CDR3 is TGTGCCAGCAGTTTAGCTACCCCCGACCGCCACTCACCCTATGGCTACACCTTC. Amino acids: CASSLATPDRHSPYGYTF.

The table lists this clone with a few counts. The V call is TRBV6-8, the J call TRBJ2-7, with D unresolved. From germline, CDR1 is MNHGY and CDR2 SAAAGT. CDR3 size: 15 residues. The V end was cut by 2 bases, the J end by 0 bases, with 11 bases between. The DNA of the CDR3 is TGTGCCAGCAGTTACCCCGGCCGGAGCTCCTACGAGCAGTACTTC. Amino acid sequence: CASSYPGRSSYEQYF.

Comments on this clone: One junction end disagrees with the germline gene, perhaps due to a read error. This chain links TRBV9 with TRBJ2-3, with TRBD2 matching over 12 bases. CDR3 size: 16 residues. Looked up from germline, CDR1 is SGDLS and CDR2 is YYNGEE. The CDR3 protein is CASSGWTSGDTDTQYF. In nucleotides, the CDR3 is TGTGCCAGCAGTGGGTGGACTAGCGGGGACACAGATACACAGTATTTT.

J is TRBJ2-7 and V is TRBV6-8; possibly TRBD2 for D (6 bases). The CDR3 extends over 14 amino acids. Between the trimmed V and J ends, which lost 4 bases and 5 bases, there was a span of 15 bases. Germline CDR1 is MNHGY and CDR2 is SAAAGT. CDR3 DNA sequence: TGTGCCAGCAGTTCGGCGGGATTGAGCAACGAGCAGTACTTC. This gives the protein CASSSAGLSNEQYF.

The rearrangement links TRBV28 to TRBJ1-2; 9 positions agree with TRBD1. Germline V lookup: CDR1 MDHEN, CDR2 SYDVKM. The CDR3 has 14 amino acids. The V gene end was trimmed by 8 bases and the J gene end by 6 bases; junction bases not matched to a gene: 10. The CDR3 bases are TGTGCCAGCGGACCCGGGACAGGGCAGAATGGCTACACCTTC. This encodes CASGPGTGQNGYTF.

V usage is TRBV28 and J usage is TRBJ1-1, with D possibly being TRBD1 (6 bases). This CDR3 is built from 14 residues. Germline V lookup: CDR1 MDHEN, CDR2 SYDVKM. Trimming shortened V by 7 bases and J by 7 bases, and 19 bases separated the two germline ends. As DNA, the CDR3 is TGTGCCAGCATCCCGCCGGGGGGCGTTCTTGAAGCTTTCTTT. Encoded protein: CASIPPGGVLEAFF.

The rearrangement uses TRBV15 and TRBJ1-2, with TRBD1 as a possible D gene (6 bases). This CDR3 has 15 residues. Looked up from germline, CDR1 is LNHNV and CDR2 is YYDKDF (reference sequence). Trimming removed 1 base from V and 5 bases from J, with 14 bases in between. This chain's CDR3 is CATSRGPGAQYGYTF. The CDR3 DNA is TGTGCCACCAGCAGAGGACCAGGGGCACAATATGGCTACACCTTC.

The V gene is TRBV11-3, the J gene TRBJ2-3; 15 positions match TRBD2. This CDR3 is 19 amino acids long. The J segment lost 5 bases and the V segment lost 5 bases, leaving 14 bases of the junction unmatched. In germline, CDR1 is SGHNT, CDR2 YENEEA. CDR3 amino acids: CASSVRTGTSGRFGDTQYF. CDR3 in DNA: TGTGCCAGCAGCGTGAGAACCGGGACTAGCGGGAGGTTTGGAGATACGCAGTATTTT.

The chain is built from TRBV6-1 and TRBJ1-2; D might be TRBD1 (6 bases). The V and J ends lost 1 base and 7 bases respectively, with 19 bases between them. The CDR3 spans 16 residues. Per the germline V gene, CDR1 is MNHNS and CDR2 is SASEGT. CDR3 in amino acids: CASSEGVQGSLGGYTF. The DNA for the CDR3 is TGTGCCAGCAGTGAAGGGGTACAGGGCAGTCTGGGTGGCTACACCTTC.

This clone is a singleton in its sample. This chain links TRBV19 with TRBJ2-1; the D gene is possibly TRBD1 (5 bases). This CDR3 is built from 13 residues. From germline, CDR1 is LNHDA and CDR2 SQIVND (reference sequence). V was cut by 6 bases and J by 2 bases, with 8 bases left in between. Here the CDR3 DNA reads TGTGCCAGTAGACTGGACACCTACAATGAGCAGTTCTTC. Amino acid sequence: CASRLDTYNEQFF.

The J gene is TRBJ2-2, the V gene TRBV14; 7 bases agree with TRBD1. Germline V gene lookup returns CDR1 SGHDN and CDR2 FVKESK. J gave up 9 bases and V 9 bases, and 10 bases lay outside the gene matches. This CDR3 has 13 residues. CDR3 loop: CARTLRGRRELFF. In nucleotides, the CDR3 is TGTGCCAGGACACTGAGGGGGCGCCGGGAGCTGTTTTTT.

This clone was recorded only once. The chain employs TRBV5-1 and TRBJ2-7; TRBD2 agrees at 11 bases. V lost 4 bases to trimming and J lost 3 bases; unmatched junction nucleotides: 9. Looked up from germline, CDR1 is SGHRS and CDR2 is YFSETQ. This CDR3 has 16 amino acids. The CDR3 DNA reads as TGCGCCAGCAGCGGGGGTAGCGGGAGGGTTCACTACGAGCAGTACTTC. It specifies CASSGGSGRVHYEQYF.